This TCR beta chain was sequenced for a study of identical twins. Germline-derived CDR1 and CDR2 are MGHRA and YSYEKL. V was pared by 6 bases and J by 2 bases, with 12 bases between. The length of the CDR3 is 14 residues. TCRdb analysed the 5' RACE reads with MiXCR anew, one entry per CDR3 protein. The repertoire includes 700,000 or so distinct CDR3 sequences, over 8.5% of them detected once, and about 0.98% sits in the top ten. The same sample was also studied in work on yellow fever vaccine responses in identical twins.

The TCR comes from a woman under 30 in good health. Material for sequencing was PBMCs. The chain links TRBV4-1 to TRBJ2-3; TRBD2 is a possible D gene (6 bases). CDR3 in DNA: TGCGCCAGCAGGGAGGGGAAGATCACAGATACGCAGTATTTT. It is translated as CASREGKITDTQYF.